The entry below gives a single TCR beta chain sequence along with its context. The antigen is not known. Isolated RNA was reverse transcribed in full, so expressed TCRB transcripts were sequenced. Method: immunoSEQ multiplex PCR; TCRdb's copy keeps in-frame clones and lacks some. The sample consists of around 130,000 clones, approximately 10% of them appearing once. The germline V and J ends were trimmed by 0 bases and 5 bases, with 17 bases remaining between them. This CDR3 contains 18 residues. Germline V gene sequence: CDR1 LGHNA, CDR2 YNFKEQ. This record comes from a study of beta chain features in type 1 diabetes. Overall study findings and caveats: A pattern of fewer insertions and more deletions at VDJ junctions was seen in type 1 diabetes patients. For Type 1 diabetes patients, all four CD4+ subsets carried TCRB CDR3s that were moderately but significantly shorter.

Blood was drawn once from each donor into heparinised tubes. The draws averaged around 110 mL. The TCR originated in a man younger than 45 with type 1 diabetes. The rearrangement links TRBV4-2 to TRBJ1-6; D may be TRBD1 (6 bases). Sequencing was performed on central memory CD4+ T cells from blood. The CDR3 spells CASSQETSGAGDNSPLHF. The CDR3, as DNA: TGTGCCAGCAGCCAAGAAACTTCAGGGGCGGGGGATAATTCACCCCTCCACTTT.